This TCR beta chain derives from a study of T cell changes during pregnancy in multiple sclerosis. TCRdb's table, derived via immunoSEQ multiplex PCR, lists solely in-frame clones and lacks some. Of 45,000 or so clones detected, about 91% appear once; the ten largest clones hold 9%. The germline V gene has CDR1 SGHAT and CDR2 FQNNGV. The CDR3 is made up of 15 amino acids. Trimming took 4 bases from V and 4 from J; bases not matched to a gene: 6. This clonotype was sampled from a female donor with multiple sclerosis, enrolled in a pregnancy study. This specimen consisted of CD8+ T cells from peripheral blood mononuclear cells, obtained after pregnancy. The chain recombines TRBV11-2 with TRBJ1-3, with 8 bases aligning to TRBD1. CDR3 sequence reads: CASSYDRGAGNTIYF. CDR3 bases: TGTGCCAGCAGCTACGACAGGGGCGCCGGAAACACCATATATTTT.